The 3 T cell receptor beta chains below were found in one sample sequenced in a study of graft-versus-host responses after intestinal transplantation. Their antigens remain unidentified. Repertoires were generated with immunoSEQ multiplex PCR, while TCRdb's copy carries only in-frame clones and drops some. The table shows about 50,000 clones, with roughly 91% occurring only once. Sequencing used unstimulated CD4+ T cells sorted from spleen or lymph node cells, obtained before transplant. The receptors come from a human donor who was the organ donor for an intestinal transplant.

Written as DNA, the CDR3 is TGTGCCAGCAGCTTCGGGGGGAACACCGGGGAGCTGTTTTTT. It codes for CASSFGGNTGELFF. The rearrangement uses TRBV7-3 and TRBJ2-2, with D perhaps matching TRBD2 (6 bases). The CDR3 is made up of 14 amino acids. The germline V gene has CDR1 SGHTA and CDR2 FQGTGA. V lost 3 bases to trimming and J lost 1 base, with 6 bases between them.

This chain joins TRBV19 and TRBJ2-6; D might be TRBD1 or TRBD2, each matching 6 bases. V dropped 7 bases and J dropped 0 bases, with 13 bases sitting between them. The germline V gene encodes CDR1 LNHDA and CDR2 SQIVND (reference sequence). The CDR3 consists of 16 residues. CDR3 coding DNA: TGTGCCAGTATTCGAGAGGGGGGCTCTGGGGCCAACGTCCTGACTTTC. Its protein is CASIREGGSGANVLTF. Full variable domain (remainder filled in from reference TRBV19 and TRBJ2-6): DGGITQSPKYLFRKEGQNVTLSCEQNLNHDAMYWYRQDPGQGLRLIYYSQIVNDFQKGDIAEGYSVSREKKESFPLTVTSAQKNPTAFYLCASIREGGSGANVLTFGAGSRLTVL.

CDR3 nucleotides: TGTGCCAGCAGCCCCAGACTAGCGACCCACGAGCAGTACTTC. It encodes CASSPRLATHEQYF. The V call is TRBV6-5, the J call TRBJ2-7; TRBD2 matches 8 bases. CDR3 size: 14 residues. Looked up from germline, CDR1 is MNHEY and CDR2 is SVGAGI. Germline trimming cut 6 bases from V and 5 bases from J; bases unmatched to any gene: 9.